Below, 12 T cell receptor beta chains from the same sample are listed, as sequenced in a study of OX40 agonist ivuxolimab in advanced cancers. Method: immunoSEQ multiplex PCR; TCRdb's copy keeps in-frame clones and lacks some. The table records over 25,000 clones, 75% to 90% of them present only once. The input for sequencing was CD4+ or CD8+ T cells sorted from blood, taken in a trial of the OX40 agonist ivuxolimab. The receptors come from an adult with an advanced solid tumor such as melanoma, head and neck, liver or kidney cancer.

This rearrangement joins TRBV27 to TRBJ2-7; 12 nucleotides match TRBD2. V shed 3 bases, J shed 4 bases, and the junction held 16 bases outside the gene matches. The CDR3 contains 19 residues. Germline values: CDR1 MNHEY, CDR2 SMNVEV (reference sequence). The DNA for the CDR3 is TGTGCCAGCAGTTTTCAGGGGCCAGTAAGGACTAGCGGGACTTACGAGCAGTACTTC. This codes for CASSFQGPVRTSGTYEQYF.

The chain recombines TRBV11-2 with TRBJ2-6; possible D gene TRBD2, 5 bases. V lost 6 bases to trimming and J lost 4 bases, with 16 bases between them. Germline CDR1 reads SGHAT; CDR2 reads FQNNGV. This CDR3 has 16 amino acids. CDR3 in DNA: TGTGCCAGCAGTCACCACGGGGTTCCCGGGGCCAACGTCCTGACTTTC. Its protein product is CASSHHGVPGANVLTF. Full variable domain (remainder filled in from reference TRBV11-2 and TRBJ2-6): EAGVAQSPRYKIIEKRQSVAFWCNPISGHATLYWYQQILGQGPKLLIQFQNNGVVDDSQLPKDRFSAERLKGVDSTLKIQPAKLEDSAVYLCASSHHGVPGANVLTFGAGSRLTVL.

V usage is TRBV9 and J usage is TRBJ2-7, with D perhaps matching TRBD2 (5 bases). In germline, CDR1 is SGDLS, CDR2 YYNGEE. The CDR3 has 16 residues. Deletions cut 0 bases from V and 6 bases from J, with 19 bases between. CDR3 sequence (DNA): TGTGCCAGCAGCGTAGATGAAGGGAGTAGGTTTGGCGAGCAGTACTTC. This gives the protein CASSVDEGSRFGEQYF.

This clone occurred a few times. The chain combines TRBV28 with TRBJ1-5; D is unclear. This CDR3 contains 13 residues. Between the trimmed V and J ends, which lost 2 bases and 6 bases, there was a span of 8 bases. Germline CDR1 reads MDHEN; CDR2 reads SYDVKM. The CDR3 is CASSLLGFQPQHF. The CDR3 DNA follows: TGTGCCAGCAGTTTACTGGGGTTTCAGCCCCAGCATTTT. The full variable domain, completed using reference TRBV28 and TRBJ1-5, is DVKVTQSSRYLVKRTGEKVFLECVQDMDHENMFWYRQDPGLGLRLIYFSYDVKMKEKGDIPEGYSVSREKKERFSLILESASTNQTSMYLCASSLLGFQPQHFGDGTRLSIL.

The CDR3 coding sequence is TGTGCCAGCAGCTCGAGACTAGTTAGTAGCAATGAGCAGTTCTTC. Amino acid sequence: CASSSRLVSSNEQFF. The chain links TRBV7-3 to TRBJ2-1, with D maybe TRBD2 (6 bases). Germline CDR1 reads SGHTA; CDR2 reads FQGTGA. With 4 bases removed from V and 6 bases from J, the gap between germline ends came to 16 bases. The length of the CDR3 is 15 residues.

The rearrangement joins TRBV6-5 to TRBJ2-7, with D unclear. This CDR3 contains 10 residues. CDR1 MNHEY and CDR2 SVGAGI come from the germline V gene. Deletions cut 8 bases from V and 3 bases from J, with 5 bases between. CDR3 sequence: CASANYEQYF. CDR3 nucleotides: TGTGCCAGCGCCAACTACGAGCAGTACTTC.

The J gene is TRBJ1-1, the V gene TRBV6-5; 7 bases fit TRBD1. This CDR3 has 15 amino acids. V lost 5 bases, J lost 0 bases, and 6 bases stayed unmatched. Germline-derived CDR1 and CDR2 are MNHEY and SVGAGI. The CDR3 nucleotides read TGTGCCAGCAGTCTGGGACAGAACTTGAACACTGAAGCTTTCTTT. Residues: CASSLGQNLNTEAFF.

By sample fraction, this clone is medium-sized. This rearrangement joins TRBV6-4 to TRBJ2-1, with 8 nucleotides matching TRBD2. This CDR3 is 15 amino acids long. Germline V CDR1 and CDR2: MRHNA, SNTAGT. The junction had 3 bases not matched to a gene; V was cut back by 3 bases and J by 2 bases. The CDR3 spells CASSEGAGAYNEQFF. The CDR3, as DNA: TGTGCCAGCAGTGAGGGAGCGGGAGCCTACAATGAGCAGTTCTTC.

J is TRBJ2-1 and V is TRBV7-3; D is perhaps TRBD2 (6 bases). Trimming took 1 base from V and 0 from J, leaving 13 bases between them. The CDR3 is 17 residues long. Germline V gene lookup returns CDR1 SGHTA and CDR2 FQGTGA. The CDR3 spells CASSLKARESSYNEQFF. The CDR3 DNA reads TGTGCCAGCAGCTTAAAGGCCCGGGAGAGCTCCTACAATGAGCAGTTCTTC.

This clone has only a few counts. The gene calls are TRBV6-4 and TRBJ2-4, with TRBD2 identical over 10 bases. This CDR3 region has 16 residues. Losses at the gene ends were 6 bases for V and 5 bases for J; bases not matched to a gene: 10. Germline CDR1 and CDR2: MRHNA and SNTAGT. CDR3 residues: CASSPSAGGPENIQYF. As DNA, the CDR3 is TGTGCCAGCAGCCCCTCAGCGGGAGGGCCAGAAAACATTCAGTACTTC.

The chain employs TRBV2 and TRBJ2-3, with 9 bases identical to TRBD2. J lost 2 bases, V lost 4 bases, and 4 bases had no gene match. The CDR3 is made up of 15 amino acids. Germline CDR1 is SNHLY and CDR2 is FYNNEI. The CDR3 coding sequence is TGTGCCAGCAGTGTAAGCGGGGGGAACACAGATACGCAGTATTTT. Amino acids: CASSVSGGNTDTQYF.

This chain joins TRBV6-1 and TRBJ1-5; no definite D call. Germline V gene data show CDR1 as MNHNS and CDR2 as SASEGT. Deletions cut 4 bases from V and 7 bases from J, with 17 bases between. The CDR3 contains 15 residues. In nucleotides, the CDR3 is TGTGCCAGCAGTGGGACGGAGGGTGCGTGGCAGCCCCAGCATTTT. Translated: CASSGTEGAWQPQHF.